This entry is about one TCR beta chain. Profiled with immunoSEQ multiplex PCR; TCRdb holds only in-frame clones, not every one. The sample has about 180,000 clones, around 94% seen once. The sample originates from a study of control samples from healthy donors and cancer patients. CDR3 length: 14 residues. The junction had 2 bases not matched to a gene; V was cut back by 4 bases and J by 1 base. From germline, CDR1 is SGDLS and CDR2 YYNGEE. The sample taken for sequencing was blood. The chain has TRBV9 and TRBJ2-3; TRBD1 agrees at 8 bases. The sequence was collected from a woman aged 18-29 years in good health. The CDR3 protein is CASSSDRGTDTQYF. In DNA form, the CDR3 reads TGTGCCAGCAGCTCGGACAGGGGCACAGATACGCAGTATTTT.